Listed below are T cell receptor beta chains from one sample, sequenced in a study of T cell repertoires and leukemia-associated antigens. These TCRs' antigens remain unknown. MiXCR, applied by TCRdb to the 5' RACE reads, yields one record per CDR3 protein. The sample lists roughly 13,000 distinct CDR3 sequences, over 30% seen once, with around 9% in the top ten. Sequencing input: CD3+ T cells sorted from blood and cultured. The receptors stem from a female donor in good health. Each CDR3 is given without its conserved first and last residue. Fields, in order: V gene, clone size, J gene, CDR3 protein. Expanded clones are given a class, and other clones once, few, many or no size at all.

>TRBV20-1|once|TRBJ2-1
SATGSRNEQF
>TRBV7-2|medium-sized|TRBJ2-7
ASSGTGYEQY
>TRBV18|medium-sized|TRBJ2-5
ASSPGRETQY
>TRBV3-1|medium-sized|TRBJ1-5
ASSQMSGQPQH
>TRBV14|many|TRBJ1-3
ASRTDGGNTIY
>TRBV18|medium-sized|TRBJ2-4
ASSLVPGAVAKNIQY
>TRBV15|once|TRBJ2-1
ATSSAYLAGANNEQF
>TRBV12-5|many|TRBJ2-3
ASQAGVGRGTDTQY
>TRBV20-1|-|TRBJ2-3
SARVGTGRDTQY
>TRBV9|few|TRBJ2-2
ASSPLAGEPNTGELF
>TRBV7-8|few|TRBJ1-1
ASSLTANTEAF
>TRBV5-1|once|TRBJ2-7
ARSFRVGAYEQY
>TRBV20-1|-|TRBJ2-7
SAPEASGSAYGQY
>TRBV9|-|TRBJ2-1
ASSVDNKEQF
>TRBV20-1|once|TRBJ2-1
SARVGSGRRGIDEQP
>TRBV2|medium-sized|TRBJ2-1
ASSPSRDANGQF
>TRBV12-3/TRBV12-4|many|TRBJ2-7
ASSLAGGEQY
>TRBV4-2|-|TRBJ2-7
ASSQEGAGISHYEQY
>TRBV4-2|-|TRBJ2-6
ASSQPSKGQVLSGVNVPT
>TRBV6-1|many|TRBJ2-2
ASSEEVGLAGYTGELF
>TRBV11-2|many|TRBJ2-3
ASSLDLDRGKNTQY
>TRBV12-3/TRBV12-4|few|TRBJ2-2
ASSKVRLGELF
>TRBV4-2|-|TRBJ1-1
ASSPLRDEAF
>TRBV10-3|few|TRBJ2-1
AISGNSYNEQF
>TRBV12-2|many|TRBJ2-7
ASRLTESQGYEQY
>TRBV7-6|medium-sized|TRBJ2-7
ASSLAAGTYEQY
>TRBV29-1|medium-sized|TRBJ2-3
SVLGSTDTQY
>TRBV6-5|medium-sized|TRBJ2-2
ASSYGTGWTSGELF
>TRBV7-2|medium-sized|TRBJ2-5
ASSLRDPRETQY
>TRBV5-1|medium-sized|TRBJ2-6
ASSRAGTRDSGANVLT
>TRBV29-1|medium-sized|TRBJ2-1
SVEDVGDRGVHEQF
>TRBV12-3/TRBV12-4|few|TRBJ2-2
ASSYSNIPGELF
>TRBV20-1|-|TRBJ2-1
SARFAGVANEQF
>TRBV3-1|many|TRBJ2-7
ASSARDRGPYEQY
>TRBV10-3|medium-sized|TRBJ2-1
AISDGTGGGGNEQF
>TRBV7-6|few|TRBJ2-7
ASSRGGRRSNEQY
>TRBV24-1|-|TRBJ2-1
ATNKRDTYEQF
>TRBV14|many|TRBJ2-1
ASSYTTSGMAQF
>TRBV5-6|medium-sized|TRBJ2-5
ASSLKRRETQY
>TRBV7-2|-|TRBJ2-1
ASSPKGLAGVNEQF
>TRBV4-1|many|TRBJ2-5
ASSLGLVGMQETQY
>TRBV28|medium-sized|TRBJ2-2
ASSFPTSGTNTGELF
>TRBV7-8|many|TRBJ2-7
ATPPGSGRSYEQY
>TRBV14|-|TRBJ1-2
TSNQDPGGVYGYT
>TRBV12-3/TRBV12-4|many|TRBJ2-1
ASNIQREGYNEQF
>TRBV20-1|few|TRBJ2-5
SARRRETQY
>TRBV29-1|medium-sized|TRBJ2-7
SAKAGEGAEQY
>TRBV9|medium-sized|TRBJ2-1
ASSRGGSYNEQF
>TRBV4-1|-|TRBJ1-5
ASSQGRDGNQPQH
>TRBV29-1|many|TRBJ1-1
SVTRGGAF
>TRBV11-2|many|TRBJ2-7
ASSENKVQY
>TRBV4-2|many|TRBJ2-1
ASSQEVAGQPYNEQF